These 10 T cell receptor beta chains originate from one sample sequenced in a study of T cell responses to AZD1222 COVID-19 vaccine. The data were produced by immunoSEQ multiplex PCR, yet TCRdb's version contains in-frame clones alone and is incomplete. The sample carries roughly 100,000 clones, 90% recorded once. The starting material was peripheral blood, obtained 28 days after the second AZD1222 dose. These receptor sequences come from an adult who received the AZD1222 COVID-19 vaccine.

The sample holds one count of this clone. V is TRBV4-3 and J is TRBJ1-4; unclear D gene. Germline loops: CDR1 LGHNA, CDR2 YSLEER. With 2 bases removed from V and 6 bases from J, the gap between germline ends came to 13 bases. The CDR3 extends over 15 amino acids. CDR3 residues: CASSQMTVAYEKLFF. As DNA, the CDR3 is TGCGCCAGCAGCCAAATGACCGTGGCCTATGAAAAACTGTTTTTT.

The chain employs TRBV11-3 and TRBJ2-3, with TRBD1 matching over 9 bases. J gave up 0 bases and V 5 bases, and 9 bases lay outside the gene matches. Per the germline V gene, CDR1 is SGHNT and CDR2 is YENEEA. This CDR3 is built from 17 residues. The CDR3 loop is CASSRGTGYESTDTQYF. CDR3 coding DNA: TGTGCCAGCAGCCGGGGGACAGGGTATGAAAGCACAGATACGCAGTATTTT.

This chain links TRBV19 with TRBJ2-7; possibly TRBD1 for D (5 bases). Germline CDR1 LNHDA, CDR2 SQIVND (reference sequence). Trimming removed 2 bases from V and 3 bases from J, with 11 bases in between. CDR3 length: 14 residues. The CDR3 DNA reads TGTGCCAGTAGTATAAGGTTAGACAGCTACGAGCAGTACTTC. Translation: CASSIRLDSYEQYF.

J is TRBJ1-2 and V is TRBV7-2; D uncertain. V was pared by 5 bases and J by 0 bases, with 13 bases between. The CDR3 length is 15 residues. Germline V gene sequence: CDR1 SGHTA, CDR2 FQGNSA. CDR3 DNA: TGTGCCAGCAGCCCTACAACCACTTCTAACTATGGCTACACCTTC. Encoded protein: CASSPTTTSNYGYTF. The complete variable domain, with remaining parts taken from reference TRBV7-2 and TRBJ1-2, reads GAGVSQSPSNKVTEKGKDVELRCDPISGHTALYWYRQSLGQGLEFLIYFQGNSAPDKSGLPSDRFSAERTGGSVSTLTIQRTQQEDSAVYLCASSPTTTSNYGYTFGSGTRLTVV.

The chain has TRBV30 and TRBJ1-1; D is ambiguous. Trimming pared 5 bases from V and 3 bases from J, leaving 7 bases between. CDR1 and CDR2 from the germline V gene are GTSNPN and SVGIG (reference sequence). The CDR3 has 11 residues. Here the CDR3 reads CAWVGHTEAFF. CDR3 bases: TGTGCCTGGGTTGGGCACACTGAAGCTTTCTTT.

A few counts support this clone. The CDR3 DNA follows: TGTGCCAGCAGCCAAGGGACAGGGGACTCACCCCTCCACTTT. Its protein product is CASSQGTGDSPLHF. The genes are TRBV3-1 (or the pseudogene TRBV3-2) and TRBJ1-6, with 9 bases lining up with TRBD1. The CDR3 contains 14 residues. Trimming at V came to 1 base and at J to 10 bases, leaving 2 bases not matched to a gene. CDR1 is LGHDT and CDR2 is YNNKEL in the germline V gene (reference sequence).

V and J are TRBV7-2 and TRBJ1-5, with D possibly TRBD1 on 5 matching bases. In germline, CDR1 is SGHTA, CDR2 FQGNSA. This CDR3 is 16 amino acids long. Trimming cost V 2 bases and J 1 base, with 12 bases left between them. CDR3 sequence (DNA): TGTGCCAGCAGCTTACAGGGCTCGGTCAGCAATCAGCCCCAGCATTTT. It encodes CASSLQGSVSNQPQHF.

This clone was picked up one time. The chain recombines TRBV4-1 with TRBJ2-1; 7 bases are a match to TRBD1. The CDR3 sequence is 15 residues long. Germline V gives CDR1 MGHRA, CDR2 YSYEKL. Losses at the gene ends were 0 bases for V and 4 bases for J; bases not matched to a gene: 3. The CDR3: CASSQDKTGYNEQFF. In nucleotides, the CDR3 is TGCGCCAGCAGCCAAGATAAGACAGGGTACAATGAGCAGTTCTTC.

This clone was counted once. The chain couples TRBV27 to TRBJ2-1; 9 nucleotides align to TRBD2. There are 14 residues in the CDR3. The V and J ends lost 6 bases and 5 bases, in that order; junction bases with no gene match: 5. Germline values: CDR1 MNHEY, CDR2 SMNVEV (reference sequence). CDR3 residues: CASSPGTSNNEQFF. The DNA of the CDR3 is TGTGCCAGCAGCCCCGGGACTAGCAACAATGAGCAGTTCTTC.

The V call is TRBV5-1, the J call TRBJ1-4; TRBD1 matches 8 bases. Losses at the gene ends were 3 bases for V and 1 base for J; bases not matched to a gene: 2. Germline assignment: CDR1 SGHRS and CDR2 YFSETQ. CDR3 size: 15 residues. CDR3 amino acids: CASSSTGVTNEKLFF. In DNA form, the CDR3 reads TGCGCCAGCAGCTCGACAGGGGTAACTAATGAAAAACTGTTTTTT.